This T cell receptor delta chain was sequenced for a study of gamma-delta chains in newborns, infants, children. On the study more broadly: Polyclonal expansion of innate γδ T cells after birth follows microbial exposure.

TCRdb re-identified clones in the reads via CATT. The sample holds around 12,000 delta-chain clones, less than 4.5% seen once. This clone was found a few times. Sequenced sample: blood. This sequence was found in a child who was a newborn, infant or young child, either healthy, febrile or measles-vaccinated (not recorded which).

CDR3 bases: TGTGCTCTTGGGGAACCCCAGGGGTCCCGCTGGTGGGGGTCAGAGTACACCGATAAACTCATCTTT. As protein: CALGEPQGSRWWGSEYTDKLIF. V gene TRDV1 combines with J gene TRDJ1; D may be TRDD3 (6 bases). The germline gives CDR1 TSWWSYY, CDR2 QGS. V lost 1 base to trimming and J lost 0 bases, with 30 bases between them. This CDR3 region has 22 residues.